These T cell receptor beta chains were read from a single sample in a study of blood T cell repertoires in COVID-19. Produced via immunoSEQ multiplex PCR; TCRdb's table is partial and in-frame only. This table holds about 190,000 clones, roughly 77% found once. The source material was peripheral blood. The receptors originated from a woman older than 75 with COVID-19, enrolled during active disease. CDR3s include the opening cysteine and the closing phenylalanine or tryptophan. A D gene is named only where the DNA matches it firmly. Only part of the rows carry a size: once, few, many, or a class if the clone is expanded.

V: TRBV3-1/TRBV3-2; size: .; J: TRBJ2-5; D: .; DNA: TGTGCCAGCAGCCAAGATCGAATGAGGGTGGGGACCCAGTACTTC; CDR3: CASSQDRMRVGTQYF
V: TRBV10-3; size: .; J: TRBJ2-1; D: TRBD1; DNA: TGTGCCATCAGTGGCAAGGAGGGACAGGGCTACAATGAGCAGTTCTTC; CDR3: CAISGKEGQGYNEQFF
V: TRBV27; size: .; J: TRBJ2-5; D: .; DNA: TGTGCCAGCAGTTTTTGGGGACAAGAAGAGACCCAGTACTTC; CDR3: CASSFWGQEETQYF
V: TRBV6-2/TRBV6-3; size: .; J: TRBJ2-7; D: TRBD2; DNA: TGTGCCAGCAGTTCGGGACTAGCGTTCTACGAGCAGTACTTC; CDR3: CASSSGLAFYEQYF
V: TRBV24-1; size: .; J: TRBJ2-1; D: .; DNA: TGTGCCACCAGTGTTCCTAGCTCGGCTGAGCAGTTCTTC; CDR3: CATSVPSSAEQFF
V: TRBV29-1; size: .; J: TRBJ2-3; D: TRBD2; DNA: TGCAGCGTTGACGGTTGGCCCGGGACTAGCGGGAGGGCCGTCGGACCAGATACGCAGTATTTT; CDR3: CSVDGWPGTSGRAVGPDTQYF
V: TRBV3-1/TRBV3-2; size: .; J: TRBJ2-4; D: TRBD2; DNA: TGTGCCAGCAGCCAAGGACTAGCGGGAGGGAACATTCAGTACTTC; CDR3: CASSQGLAGGNIQYF
V: TRBV2; size: few; J: TRBJ2-1; D: TRBD2; DNA: TGTGCCAGCAGTGTCACTAGCGGCCCCTACAATGAGCAGTTCTTC; CDR3: CASSVTSGPYNEQFF
V: TRBV7-9; size: .; J: TRBJ1-1; D: .; DNA: TGTGCCAGCAGCTTAGAGGGTCGGGGAATGGCTGAAGCTTTCTTT; CDR3: CASSLEGRGMAEAFF
V: TRBV4-2; size: .; J: TRBJ2-1; D: TRBD1; DNA: TGTGCCAGCAGCCAAGAAGTAAACAGGGGGAGCTCCTACAATGAGCAGTTCTTC; CDR3: CASSQEVNRGSSYNEQFF
V: TRBV4-1; size: .; J: TRBJ1-1; D: .; DNA: TGCGCCAGCAGCCAAGACAGGGGCATGAACACTGAAGCTTTCTTT; CDR3: CASSQDRGMNTEAFF
V: TRBV10-3; size: .; J: TRBJ2-7; D: TRBD1; DNA: TGTGCCATCAGTGACGGACAGGAAGATAAGCAGTACTTC; CDR3: CAISDGQEDKQYF
V: TRBV6-5; size: .; J: TRBJ2-3; D: TRBD1; DNA: TGTGCCAGCAAAAGGACAGGGGCAGCAGATACGCAGTATTTT; CDR3: CASKRTGAADTQYF
V: TRBV2; size: few; J: TRBJ1-2; D: .; DNA: TGTGCCAGCAGTGTAGGGGCATTGGACTATGGCTACACCTTC; CDR3: CASSVGALDYGYTF
V: TRBV5-6; size: .; J: TRBJ1-1; D: .; DNA: TGTGCCAGCAGCTTATGGGGCGGGGGAACTGAAGCTTTCTTT; CDR3: CASSLWGGGTEAFF
V: TRBV5-1; size: .; J: TRBJ2-1; D: TRBD1; DNA: TGCGCCAGCAGCTTGGCCGGGACAGGGAGGAATGAGCAGTTCTTC; CDR3: CASSLAGTGRNEQFF
V: TRBV2; size: .; J: TRBJ2-3; D: .; DNA: TGTGCGACCGGGAGCACAGATACGCAGTATTTT; CDR3: CATGSTDTQYF
V: TRBV5-4; size: .; J: TRBJ2-7; D: TRBD1; DNA: TGTGCCAGCAGCTCGCCAGGGGACAGGGCAGTATCCGAGCAGTACTTC; CDR3: CASSSPGDRAVSEQYF
V: TRBV27; size: few; J: TRBJ1-6; D: TRBD1; DNA: TGTGCCAGCAGGCCACAGGGGGCCTCCTATAATTCACCCCTCCACTTT; CDR3: CASRPQGASYNSPLHF
V: TRBV28; size: .; J: TRBJ1-2; D: .; DNA: TGTGCCAGCAGTTACAGGTCTAACTATGGCTACACCTTC; CDR3: CASSYRSNYGYTF
V: TRBV11-3; size: .; J: TRBJ2-3; D: TRBD2; DNA: TGTGCCAGCAGCTTGACGACTAGCGCAGATACGCAGTATTTT; CDR3: CASSLTTSADTQYF
V: TRBV7-9; size: .; J: TRBJ2-1; D: TRBD2; DNA: TGTGCCAGCAGCTTAAGGAGCGGGGGGAGATCAAGCTCCTACAATGAGCAGTTCTTC; CDR3: CASSLRSGGRSSSYNEQFF
V: TRBV5-5; size: .; J: TRBJ1-2; D: .; DNA: TGTGCCAGCAGCCAACGACAAGGGGCTAACTATGGCTACACCTTC; CDR3: CASSQRQGANYGYTF
V: TRBV19; size: once; J: TRBJ1-1; D: TRBD1; DNA: TGTGCCAGTAGTACACGGACAGGGGGTACTGAAGCTTTCTTT; CDR3: CASSTRTGGTEAFF
V: TRBV3-1/TRBV3-2; size: .; J: TRBJ1-6; D: .; DNA: TGTGCCAGCAGCCAAGAGGCCCAATGGCCGAATTCACCCCTCCACTTT; CDR3: CASSQEAQWPNSPLHF
V: TRBV2; size: .; J: TRBJ2-2; D: TRBD1; DNA: TGTGCCAGCAGTCAGCACCCGGGACAGGGGAAGCCCGGGGAGCTGTTTTTT; CDR3: CASSQHPGQGKPGELFF
V: TRBV5-1; size: few; J: TRBJ2-1; D: .; DNA: TGCGCCAGCAGCTTCCGGGTTGGGTACAATGAGCAGTTCTTC; CDR3: CASSFRVGYNEQFF